This TCR beta chain was found in a study of blood T cell repertoires in COVID-19. Study details: COVID-19 samples from acute and convalescent phases originated in the United States, Italy and Spain. PBMCs, B-cell-depleted T cells, or T cells were the source of the cDNA or gDNA that made up the material.

In the original workflow: Estimation of nucleated cell counts relied on the amplification of reference gene primers. The repertoire was sequenced with immunoSEQ multiplex PCR; TCRdb's copy has only in-frame clones and lacks some. V and J calls and clone size are given by that table; D and trimming were obtained from the DNA. The sample lists 140,000 to 150,000 clones, just under 85% seen once, with approximately 2.7% in the top ten. The sequencing sample was made of peripheral blood. This receptor was obtained from a woman in her 40s with active or convalescent COVID-19.

For the CDR3, the DNA is TGCAGCGCCCTCGGGGCAGGGGGTAGCTATGGCTACACCTTC. As protein: CSALGAGGSYGYTF. V usage is TRBV29-1 and J usage is TRBJ1-2, with 7 nucleotides matching TRBD1. Germline-derived CDR1 and CDR2 are SQVTM and ANQGSEA. The CDR3 is 14 residues long. V was pared by 7 bases and J by 4 bases, with 12 bases of the junction left unmatched.